This T cell receptor (beta chain) comes out of a study of T cell changes during pregnancy in multiple sclerosis. V was pared by 3 bases and J by 2 bases, with 11 bases between. CDR1 is SSHAT and CDR2 is FNYEAQ in the germline V gene (reference sequence). The CDR3 covers 15 residues. Sequencing used immunoSEQ multiplex PCR; TCRdb keeps in-frame clones, though not all of them. The repertoire consists of about 22,000 clones, with about 84% occurring once and the leading ten covering approximately 7.6%. The genes are TRBV7-7 and TRBJ2-1, with D perhaps TRBD2 (5 bases). The specimen comprised CD8+ T cells from peripheral blood mononuclear cells, sampled before pregnancy. This clonotype was sampled from a female donor with multiple sclerosis, enrolled in a pregnancy study. DNA for the CDR3: TGTGCCAGCAGCTTTGAAGGGAGCGCCTACAATGAGCAGTTCTTC. The encoded protein is CASSFEGSAYNEQFF. The full variable domain, its missing parts supplied by reference TRBV7-7 and TRBJ2-1, is GAGVSQSPRYKVTKRGQDVTLRCDPISSHATLYWYQQALGQGPEFLTYFNYEAQPDKSGLPSDRFSAERPEGSISTLTIQRTEQRDSAMYRCASSFEGSAYNEQFFGPGTRLTVL.